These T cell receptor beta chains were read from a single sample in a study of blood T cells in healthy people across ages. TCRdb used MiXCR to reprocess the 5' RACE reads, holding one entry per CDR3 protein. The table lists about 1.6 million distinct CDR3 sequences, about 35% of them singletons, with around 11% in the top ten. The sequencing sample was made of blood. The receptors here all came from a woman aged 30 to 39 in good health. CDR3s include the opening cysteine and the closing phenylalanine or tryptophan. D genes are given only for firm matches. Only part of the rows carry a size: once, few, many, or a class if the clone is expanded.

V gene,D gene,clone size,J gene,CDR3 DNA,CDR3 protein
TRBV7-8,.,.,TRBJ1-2,TGTACCAGCAGCCCACGGGCCTCAAACTATGGCTACACCTTC,CTSSPRASNYGYTF
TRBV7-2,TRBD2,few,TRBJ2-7,TGTGCCAGCAGTAGGGTAGCGGGAGCATCGGACGAGCAGTACTTC,CASSRVAGASDEQYF
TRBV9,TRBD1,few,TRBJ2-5,TGTGCCAGCAGCCCCCCCGGACAGGGTGGGACCCAGTACTTC,CASSPPGQGGTQYF
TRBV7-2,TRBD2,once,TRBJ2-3,TGTGCCAGCAGCTTTGCCCCCTCGGGACTAGCGGGGGGGAGCACAGGTACGCAGTATTTT,CASSFAPSGLAGGSTGTQYF
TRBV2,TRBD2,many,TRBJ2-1,TGTGCCAGCAGTGAAGCGTACGGGGGGGATGAGCAGTTCTTC,CASSEAYGGDEQFF
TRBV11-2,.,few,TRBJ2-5,TGTGCCAGCAGCTTTGTGGTTAAAGAGACCCAGTACTTC,CASSFVVKETQYF
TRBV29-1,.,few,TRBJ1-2,TGCAGCGTGCGGACCGGGACCGAATATGGCTACACCTTC,CSVRTGTEYGYTF
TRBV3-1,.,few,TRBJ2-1,TGTGCCAGCAGCCTGGGGATAGGCGGTGACCTATACAATGAGCAGTTCTTC,CASSLGIGGDLYNEQFF
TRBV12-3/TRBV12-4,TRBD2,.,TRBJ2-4,TGTGCCAGCAGTCCCTCTACTAGCGGGAGAATTGGACAGTACTTC,CASSPSTSGRIGQYF
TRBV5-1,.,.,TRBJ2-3,TGCGCCAGCAGCTTGAGTGGGGGCCGAAGCACAGATACGAAGTATTTT,CASSLSGGRSTDTKYF
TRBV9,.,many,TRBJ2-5,TGTGCCAGCAGCGAGGGGATAGACGAGACCCAGTACTTC,CASSEGIDETQYF
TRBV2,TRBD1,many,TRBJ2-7,TGTGCCAGCAGAGGGGACAGCTCCTACGAGCAGTACTTC,CASRGDSSYEQYF
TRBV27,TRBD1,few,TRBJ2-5,TGTGCCAGCACTCCGGACAGGGAAGGGCAAGAGACCCAGTACTTC,CASTPDREGQETQYF
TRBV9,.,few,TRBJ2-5,TGTGCCAGCAGCGCACGCCCCGAAGAGACCCAGTACTTC,CASSARPEETQYF
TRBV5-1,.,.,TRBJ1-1,TGCGCCAGCAGCTTGGACGGCAGTTTGAACACTGAAGCTTTCTTT,CASSLDGSLNTEAFF
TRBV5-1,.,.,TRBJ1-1,TGCGCCAGCAGCTTGCGACCCACGGGAAGGAACACTGAAGCTTTCTTT,CASSLRPTGRNTEAFF
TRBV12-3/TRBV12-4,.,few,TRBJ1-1,TGTGCCAGCAGTTTAAACGTGGGCCTAACTGAAGCTTTCTTT,CASSLNVGLTEAFF
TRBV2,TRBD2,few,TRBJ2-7,TGTGCCAGCAGGGAGGGTAGCGGGAGTTATGAGCAGTACTTC,CASREGSGSYEQYF
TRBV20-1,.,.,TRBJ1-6,TGCAGTGCTAGAGATTGGCAGACGAGCTCCTATAATTCACCCCTCCACTTT,CSARDWQTSSYNSPLHF
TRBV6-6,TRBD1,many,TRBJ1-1,TGTGCCAGCAAAGGGACAGGGAACACTGAAGCTTTCTTT,CASKGTGNTEAFF
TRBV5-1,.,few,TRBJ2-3,TGCGCCAGCAGCCCGGACAGCCCCACAGATACGCAGTATTTT,CASSPDSPTDTQYF
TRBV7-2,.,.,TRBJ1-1,TGTGCCAGCGCTACCCAGCCGGGGGCAGGCACTGAAGCTTTCTTT,CASATQPGAGTEAFF
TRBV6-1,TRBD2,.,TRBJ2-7,TGTGCCAGCAGCGGGACTAGCAACTACGAGCAGTACTTC,CASSGTSNYEQYF
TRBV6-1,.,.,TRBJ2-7,TGTGCCAGCAGTGAAGCGGACGGAGACTACGAGCAGTACTTC,CASSEADGDYEQYF
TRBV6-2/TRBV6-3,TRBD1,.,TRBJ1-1,TGTGCCAGCAGTTACTCACAGGGGCCGATCCCGAACACTGAAGCTTTCTTT,CASSYSQGPIPNTEAFF
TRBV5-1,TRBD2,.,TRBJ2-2,TGCGCCAGCAGCTTGTACCCGGGGGGGCCTACCGGGGAGCTGTTTTTT,CASSLYPGGPTGELFF
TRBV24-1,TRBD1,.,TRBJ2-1,TGTGCCACCAGTCCCCCGGACAGGGGGACGGATGAGCAGTTCTTC,CATSPPDRGTDEQFF
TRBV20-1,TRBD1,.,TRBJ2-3,TGCAGTGTTGACAGGACAGGTTCCACAGATACGCAGTATTTT,CSVDRTGSTDTQYF
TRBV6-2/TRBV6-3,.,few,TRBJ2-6,TGTGCCAGCAGTCCGAGCGGAATGAGCTCTTGGGCCAACGTCCTGACTTTC,CASSPSGMSSWANVLTF
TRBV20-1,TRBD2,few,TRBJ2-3,TGCAGTGCAAAGGGACTAGCGGGGACTCCTAGCACAGATACGCAGTATTTT,CSAKGLAGTPSTDTQYF
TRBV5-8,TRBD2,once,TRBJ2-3,TGTGCCAGATGGCGGACTAGTGGGGCAGATACGCAGTATTTT,CARWRTSGADTQYF
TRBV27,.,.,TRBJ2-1,TGTGCCAGCGGTTTACCCCGGACACCTAATGAGCAGTTCTTC,CASGLPRTPNEQFF
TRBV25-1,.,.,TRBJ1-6,TGTGCCAGCAGGAGCGACAGTTTCTCCTATAACTCACCCCTCCACTTT,CASRSDSFSYNSPLHF
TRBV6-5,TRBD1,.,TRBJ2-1,TGTGCCAGCAGTGGCCGGGACAGGGACTACAATGAGCAGTTCTTC,CASSGRDRDYNEQFF
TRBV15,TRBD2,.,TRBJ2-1,TGTGCCACCAGCAGTTCTCGACTAGCGGGGCCCTACAATGAGCAGTTCTTC,CATSSSRLAGPYNEQFF
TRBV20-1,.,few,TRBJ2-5,TGCAGTGCTGCCCGCTCTGGGCAAGAGACCCAGTACTTC,CSAARSGQETQYF
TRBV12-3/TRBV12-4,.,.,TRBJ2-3,TGTGCCAGCACCACCCAGGCAGCACGGGCAGATACGCAGTATTTT,CASTTQAARADTQYF
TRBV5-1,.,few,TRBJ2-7,TGCGCCAGCAGCTTGGTGGTTACCCACTCCTACGAGCAGTACTTC,CASSLVVTHSYEQYF